This entry concerns a single T cell receptor (beta chain). This sample is drawn from a study of shared clonotypes between healthy human individuals. Study as a whole: CD4 naive and CD4 memory each took three plates per donor, while CD8 naive took two and CD8 memory one.

How the authors handled the data: For the immunoSEQ data, sequences were junction-only without quality scores, so filtering differed. Repertoires were generated with immunoSEQ multiplex PCR, while TCRdb's copy carries only in-frame clones and drops some. The V and J calls and clone size are taken from that table; D and trimming were inferred from the DNA. The sample carries about 2.2 million clones, roughly 95% recorded once. The naive CD8 population came from CD45RO-negative cells selected for CCR7, without terminally differentiated effector memory CD45RA+ cells. After removal of 6 bases from V and 2 bases from J, the junction contained 20 bases not matched to a gene. The germline V gene encodes CDR1 LNHNV and CDR2 YYDKDF (reference sequence). This CDR3 is 19 amino acids long.

The material sequenced was naive CD8+ T cells from PBMCs. This rearrangement joins TRBV15 to TRBJ2-3, with TRBD2 matching over 7 bases. This TCR came from a man younger than 30 in good health. Some clones in this sample may be carry-over from other donors' samples. CDR3 sequence (DNA): TGTGCCACCAGTCTTCCTCCAACTGCGCCGGGAGGCCTCACAGATACGCAGTATTTT. This codes for CATSLPPTAPGGLTDTQYF. Looking up the rest from reference TRBV15 and TRBJ2-3 gives the full variable domain: DAMVIQNPRYQVTQFGKPVTLSCSQTLNHNVMYWYQQKSSQAPKLLFHYYDKDFNNEADTPDNFQSRRPNTSFCFLDIRSPGLGDTAMYLCATSLPPTAPGGLTDTQYFGPGTRLTVL.